The 14 T cell receptor beta chains given below trace back to one sample, sequenced in a study of response to subunit inactivated influenza vaccine. One entry per CDR3 protein results from TCRdb running MiXCR on the RT-PCR reads. The table shows 500,000 to 550,000 distinct CDR3 sequences, with approximately 20% occurring only once. The data also belong to a second study, concerning T cells expressing NK-cell markers. From that second work: With UMIs, 5'RACE template switching was used to make TCR beta cDNA.

The sequencing here drew on CD4+ T cells sorted from PBMCs, taken 11 to 12 days after vaccination. The receptors originated from a man aged 45-60 years who received an inactivated influenza vaccine.

The chain couples TRBV28 to TRBJ2-7, with a tentative D call TRBD1 (6 bases). The CDR3 is 15 amino acids. Per the germline V gene, CDR1 is MDHEN and CDR2 is SYDVKM. V gave up 0 bases and J gave up 0 bases, with 9 bases separating them. The CDR3 region has the DNA TGTGCCAGCAGTTTATGGGGGACAAGCTCCTACGAGCAGTACTTC. This encodes CASSLWGTSSYEQYF.

This chain joins TRBV15 and TRBJ2-3; 8 bases align to TRBD1. Germline V gives CDR1 LNHNV, CDR2 YYDKDF (reference sequence). The CDR3 has 17 residues. V shed 3 bases and J 6 bases; nucleotides not matched to a gene: 14. CDR3 sequence reads: CATSRRRTGRMGDTQYF. The CDR3 region has the DNA TGTGCCACCAGCAGGAGGCGGACAGGGAGGATGGGTGATACGCAGTATTTT.

V is TRBV15 and J is TRBJ1-2; 8 bases map to TRBD1. The CDR3 consists of 18 residues. The germline V gene has CDR1 LNHNV and CDR2 YYDKDF (reference sequence). V dropped 0 bases and J dropped 4; count of bases not matched to a gene: 13. This chain's CDR3 is CATSREGNRQGALYGYTF. The CDR3 nucleotides read TGTGCCACCAGCAGAGAGGGGAACAGGCAGGGGGCACTCTATGGCTACACCTTC.

This clonotype was detected a few times. V and J are TRBV5-1 and TRBJ2-3; 9 bases align to TRBD2. The germline gives CDR1 SGHRS, CDR2 YFSETQ. The V segment lost 0 bases and the J segment 1 base; nucleotides outside the gene matches: 6. This CDR3 has 17 amino acids. CDR3 sequence reads: CASSLDTGTSRTDTQYF. The CDR3 DNA reads TGCGCCAGCAGCTTGGATACTGGGACTAGCCGCACAGATACGCAGTATTTT. Full variable domain (remainder filled in from reference TRBV5-1 and TRBJ2-3): KAGVTQTPRYLIKTRGQQVTLSCSPISGHRSVSWYQQTPGQGLQFLFEYFSETQRNKGNFPGRFSGRQFSNSRSEMNVSTLELGDSALYLCASSLDTGTSRTDTQYFGPGTRLTVL.

This clonotype was counted between two and nine times. V is TRBV29-1 and J is TRBJ2-7; TRBD2 matches 8 bases. CDR3 length: 14 amino acids. V shed 1 base, J shed 3 bases, and the junction held 5 bases outside the gene matches. Germline CDR1 is SQVTM and CDR2 is ANQGSEA. In DNA, the CDR3 is TGCAGCGTTGAAGGGGGCGGGGGGATCTACGAGCAGTACTTC. Translating gives CSVEGGGGIYEQYF.

This clonotype has just one count. J is TRBJ2-5 and V is TRBV7-9; D remains ambiguous. The V end lost 8 bases, the J end lost 3 bases, and 7 bases lay between the germline ends. This CDR3 is 11 amino acids long. In germline, CDR1 is SEHNR, CDR2 FQNEAQ (reference sequence). CDR3 DNA sequence: TGTGCCAGCGGGATCGAAGAGACCCAGTACTTC. Its translation is CASGIEETQYF.

In its sample, this clonotype was seen a few times. V gene TRBV21-1 combines with J gene TRBJ2-7; the table's D call of TRBD2 was not tested on the DNA. TRBV21-1 is annotated as a pseudogene. The CDR3 has 16 residues. In DNA form, the CDR3 reads TGTGCCAGCACCATAGCCGAGGGATACCCCTACTACGAGCAGTACTTC. Residues: CASTIAEGYPYYEQYF.

V and J are TRBV28 and TRBJ2-7; D is perhaps TRBD1 (7 bases). V gave up 6 bases and J gave up 3 bases, with 21 bases separating them. The CDR3 runs to 16 residues. CDR1 and CDR2 from the germline V gene are MDHEN and SYDVKM. The CDR3 DNA reads TGTGCCAGCAGAGATGGGGGGACAGCTTACCGCTACGAGCAGTACTTC. It yields the protein CASRDGGTAYRYEQYF.

This clonotype has more than one count but fewer than ten. This chain joins TRBV5-1 and TRBJ2-1; D perhaps matches TRBD2 (5 bases). The germline CDR1 and CDR2 sequences are SGHRS and YFSETQ. V was cut by 4 bases and J by 5 bases, with 13 bases left in between. CDR3 length equals 14 residues. The CDR3: CASSPTSGHNEQFF. The CDR3 DNA reads TGCGCCAGCAGCCCAACAAGCGGTCACAATGAGCAGTTCTTC.

The chain is built from TRBV12-3 or TRBV12-4 and TRBJ2-7; D is undetermined. CDR3 size: 12 residues. The V end lost 6 bases, the J end lost 3 bases, and 9 bases lay between the germline ends. The CDR3 here is CASRRTNYEQYF. CDR3 nucleotides: TGTGCCAGCAGACGTACAAACTACGAGCAGTACTTC.

This clonotype was counted only a few times. V is TRBV19 and J is TRBJ1-1, with 9 bases matching TRBD1. V lost 10 bases and J lost 3; bases outside the gene matches: 6. The CDR3 covers 13 residues. Germline V lookup: CDR1 LNHDA, CDR2 SQIVND (reference sequence). The CDR3 coding sequence is TGTGCCACCCAGGGACAGGGTGACACTGAAGCTTTCTTT. It yields the protein CATQGQGDTEAFF.

There are a few counts of this clonotype. CDR3 residues: CASSNRDRVHEQYF. The CDR3 region has the DNA TGTGCCAGCTCAAACCGGGACAGGGTCCACGAGCAGTACTTC. This sequence joins TRBV12-3 or TRBV12-4 and TRBJ2-7, with 9 nucleotides matching TRBD1. CDR3 length: 14 residues. J lost 5 bases, V lost 8 bases, and 10 bases had no gene match.

This clonotype was counted between two and nine times. This chain connects TRBV4-2 to TRBJ1-5; unclear D gene. CDR1 is LGHNA and CDR2 is YNFKEQ in the germline V gene. The CDR3 has 16 amino acids. V gave up 5 bases and J gave up 1 base, with 15 bases separating them. CDR3 sequence reads: CASSKTLTPSNQPQHF. The CDR3 DNA reads TGTGCCAGCAGCAAAACCCTTACACCAAGCAATCAGCCCCAGCATTTT.

V and J are TRBV20-1 and TRBJ1-1, with TRBD1 matching 9 bases. Germline loops: CDR1 DFQATT, CDR2 SNEGSKA (reference sequence). This CDR3 is 12 amino acids long. V was clipped by 4 bases and J by 5 bases; unmatched bases: 2. The CDR3 region has the DNA TGCAGTGCTATTGACAGGGGGACTGAAGCTTTCTTT. It codes for CSAIDRGTEAFF.